The T cell receptor (beta chain) under discussion was sequenced for a study of blood T cell repertoires in COVID-19. The wider study: Donors in the United States, Italy and Spain gave samples during acute or convalescent COVID-19.

In the source study's methods: Estimates of nucleated cell counts were drawn from the amplification of reference gene primers. The data were produced by immunoSEQ multiplex PCR, yet TCRdb's version contains in-frame clones alone and is incomplete. D and trimming come from the DNA, and the V and J calls and clone size come from that table. The repertoire holds fewer than 250,000 clones, with over 80% as singletons. With 5 bases clipped from V and 1 base from J, the junction kept 2 bases outside the gene matches. The CDR3 is 17 residues long. Germline CDR1 SGHVS, CDR2 FNYEAQ. This rearrangement joins TRBV7-6 to TRBJ2-6, with 13 bases matching TRBD2. The receptor comes from a woman between 25 and 40 years old who had been exposed to COVID-19. The sample was PBMCs or T cells enriched from blood (not recorded which). For the CDR3, the DNA is TGTGCCAGCAGCCCGGGACTAGCGGGGTCTGGGGCCAACGTCCTGACTTTC. Its protein is CASSPGLAGSGANVLTF.